The clone carrying this T cell receptor beta chain was counted only a few times. A second 7 to 11 cycle PCR used barcoded and J-beta primers. Using its own MiXCR run on the 5' RACE reads, TCRdb lists one record per CDR3 protein. The table shows approximately 800,000 distinct CDR3 sequences, with roughly 25% occurring only once. This entry belongs to a study of blood T cells in healthy people across ages. CDR1 is SEHNR, CDR2 FQNEAQ, per germline (reference sequence). The CDR3 covers 14 residues. These data also formed part of another study, on T cells of mothers and their children.

J is TRBJ2-5 and V is TRBV7-9, with 7 bases matching TRBD1. The DNA end favors TRBJ2-7, so the J call may be wrong. The clonotype comes from a boy between 10 and 17 years old in good health. Sequencing was carried out using blood. CDR3 region: CASSLGQGRDEQYF. The CDR3 DNA reads TGTGCCAGCAGCTTAGGACAGGGTAGGGACGAGCAGTACTTC.